The sample holds a few counts of the clone carrying this T cell receptor (beta chain). The antigen remains undetermined. This entry is derived from a study of T-cell memory formation after mild COVID-19. Overall study findings and caveats: Researchers report contracting CD4+ clones mostly in CM and EM, with CD8+ clones in EMRA. Later expanders leaned CD4+, whereas clones that contracted between day 15 and 85 were balanced CD4/CD8.

5'RACE with constant-segment primers built TCRalpha and TCRbeta cDNA libraries with UMIs. MiXCR was run by TCRdb on the 5' RACE reads, yielding one entry per CDR3 protein. The sample holds fewer than 250,000 distinct CDR3 sequences, 15% seen once. The germline V gene encodes CDR1 KGHDR and CDR2 SFDVKD. Germline trimming cut 4 bases from V and 4 bases from J; bases unmatched to any gene: 16. The CDR3 spans 19 residues. V gene TRBV24-1 combines with J gene TRBJ2-1; 9 bases map to TRBD2. This sequence was found in an adult woman who had mild COVID-19 (a few samples of this study predate the infection). Cell type and time point are not known. Sequenced input: PBMCs or a T cell subset sorted from them (not recorded which). DNA for the CDR3: TGTGCCACCAGTGACCCCTCGGGGGCGGGAGGGCTGACGTACAATGAGCAGTTCTTC. Translating gives CATSDPSGAGGLTYNEQFF.